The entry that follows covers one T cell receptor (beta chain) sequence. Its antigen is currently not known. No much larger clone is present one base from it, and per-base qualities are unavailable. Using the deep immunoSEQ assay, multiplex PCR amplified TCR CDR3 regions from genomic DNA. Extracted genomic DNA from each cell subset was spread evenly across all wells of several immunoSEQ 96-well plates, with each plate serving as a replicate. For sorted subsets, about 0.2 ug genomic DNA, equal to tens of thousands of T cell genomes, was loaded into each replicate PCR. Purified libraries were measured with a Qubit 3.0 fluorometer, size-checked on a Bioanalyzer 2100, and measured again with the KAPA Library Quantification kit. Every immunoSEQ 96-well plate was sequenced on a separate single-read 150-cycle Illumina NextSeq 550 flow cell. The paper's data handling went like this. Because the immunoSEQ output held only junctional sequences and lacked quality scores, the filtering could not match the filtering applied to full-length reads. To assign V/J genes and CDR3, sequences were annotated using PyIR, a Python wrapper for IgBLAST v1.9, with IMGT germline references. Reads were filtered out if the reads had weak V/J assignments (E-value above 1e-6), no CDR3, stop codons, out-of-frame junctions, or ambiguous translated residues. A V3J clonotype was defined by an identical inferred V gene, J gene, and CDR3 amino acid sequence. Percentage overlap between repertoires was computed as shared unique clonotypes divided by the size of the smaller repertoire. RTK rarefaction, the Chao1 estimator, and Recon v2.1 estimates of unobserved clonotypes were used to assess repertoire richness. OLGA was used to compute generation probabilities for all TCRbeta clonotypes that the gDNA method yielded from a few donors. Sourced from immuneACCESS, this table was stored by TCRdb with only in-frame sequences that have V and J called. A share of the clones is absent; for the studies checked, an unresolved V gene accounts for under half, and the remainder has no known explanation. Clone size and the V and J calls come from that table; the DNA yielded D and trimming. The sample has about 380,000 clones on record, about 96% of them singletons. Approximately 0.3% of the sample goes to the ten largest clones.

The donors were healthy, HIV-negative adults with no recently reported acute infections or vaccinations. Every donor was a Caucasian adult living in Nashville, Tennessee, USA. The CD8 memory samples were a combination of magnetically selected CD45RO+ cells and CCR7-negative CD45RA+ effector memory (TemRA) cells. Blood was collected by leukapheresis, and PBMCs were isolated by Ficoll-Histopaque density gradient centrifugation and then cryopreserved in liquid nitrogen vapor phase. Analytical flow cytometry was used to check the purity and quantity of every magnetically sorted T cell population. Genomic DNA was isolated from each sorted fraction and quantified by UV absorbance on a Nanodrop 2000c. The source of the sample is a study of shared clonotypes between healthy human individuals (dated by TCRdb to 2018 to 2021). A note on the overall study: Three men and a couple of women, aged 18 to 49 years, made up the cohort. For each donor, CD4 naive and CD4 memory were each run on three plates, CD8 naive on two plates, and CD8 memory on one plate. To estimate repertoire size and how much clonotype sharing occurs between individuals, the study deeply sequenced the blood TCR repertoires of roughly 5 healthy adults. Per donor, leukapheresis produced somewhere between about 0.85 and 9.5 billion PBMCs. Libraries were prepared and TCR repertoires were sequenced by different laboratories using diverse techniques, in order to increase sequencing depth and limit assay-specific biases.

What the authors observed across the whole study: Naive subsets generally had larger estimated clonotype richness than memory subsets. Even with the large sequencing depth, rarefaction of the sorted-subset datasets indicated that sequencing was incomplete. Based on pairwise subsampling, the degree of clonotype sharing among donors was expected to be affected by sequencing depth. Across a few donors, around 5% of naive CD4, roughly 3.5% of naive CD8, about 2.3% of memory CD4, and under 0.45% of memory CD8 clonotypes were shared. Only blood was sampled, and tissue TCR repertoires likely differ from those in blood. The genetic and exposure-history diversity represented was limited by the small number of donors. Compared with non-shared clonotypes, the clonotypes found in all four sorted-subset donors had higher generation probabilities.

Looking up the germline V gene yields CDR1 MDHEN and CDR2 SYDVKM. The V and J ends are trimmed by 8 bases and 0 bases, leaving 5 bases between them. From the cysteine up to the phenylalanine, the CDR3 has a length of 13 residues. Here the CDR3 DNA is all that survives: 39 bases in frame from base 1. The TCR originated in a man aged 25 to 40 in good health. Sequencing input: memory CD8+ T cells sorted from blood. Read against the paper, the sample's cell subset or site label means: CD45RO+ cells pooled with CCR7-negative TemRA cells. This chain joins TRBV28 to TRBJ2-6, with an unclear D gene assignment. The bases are TGTGCCAGCGATGGCTCTGGGGCCAACGTCCTGACTTTC. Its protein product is CASDGSGANVLTF.